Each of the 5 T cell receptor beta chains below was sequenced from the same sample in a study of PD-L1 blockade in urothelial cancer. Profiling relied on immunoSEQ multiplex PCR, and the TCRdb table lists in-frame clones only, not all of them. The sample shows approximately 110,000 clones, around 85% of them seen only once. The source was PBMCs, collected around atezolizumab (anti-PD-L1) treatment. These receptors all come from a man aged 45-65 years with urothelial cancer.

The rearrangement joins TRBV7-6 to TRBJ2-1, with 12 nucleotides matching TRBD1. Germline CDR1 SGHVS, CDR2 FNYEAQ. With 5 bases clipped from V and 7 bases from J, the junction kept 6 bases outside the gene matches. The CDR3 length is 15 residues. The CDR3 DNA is TGTGCCAGCAGCCCCGGGACAGGGGGCCGGAATGAGCAGTTCTTC. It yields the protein CASSPGTGGRNEQFF.

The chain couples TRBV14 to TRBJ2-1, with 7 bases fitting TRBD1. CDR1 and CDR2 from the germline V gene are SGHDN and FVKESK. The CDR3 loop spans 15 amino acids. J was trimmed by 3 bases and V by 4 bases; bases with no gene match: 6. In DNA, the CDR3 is TGTGCCAGCAGCCGACAGGGATTAAACTACAATGAGCAGTTCTTC. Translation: CASSRQGLNYNEQFF.

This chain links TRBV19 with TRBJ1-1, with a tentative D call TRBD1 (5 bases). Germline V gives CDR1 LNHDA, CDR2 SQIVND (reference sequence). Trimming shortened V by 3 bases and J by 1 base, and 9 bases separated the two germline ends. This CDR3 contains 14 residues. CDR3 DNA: TGTGCCAGTAGTATGCGGACACAGAACACTGAAGCTTTCTTT. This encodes CASSMRTQNTEAFF.

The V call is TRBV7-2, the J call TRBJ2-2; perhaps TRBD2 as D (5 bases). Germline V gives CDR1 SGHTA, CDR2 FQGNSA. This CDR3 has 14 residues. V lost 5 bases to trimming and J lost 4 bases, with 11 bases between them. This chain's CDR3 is CASSPGLVTGELFF. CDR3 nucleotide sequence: TGTGCCAGCAGCCCCGGACTCGTCACCGGGGAGCTGTTTTTT. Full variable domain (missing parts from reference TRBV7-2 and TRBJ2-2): GAGVSQSPSNKVTEKGKDVELRCDPISGHTALYWYRQSLGQGLEFLIYFQGNSAPDKSGLPSDRFSAERTGGSVSTLTIQRTQQEDSAVYLCASSPGLVTGELFFGEGSRLTVL.

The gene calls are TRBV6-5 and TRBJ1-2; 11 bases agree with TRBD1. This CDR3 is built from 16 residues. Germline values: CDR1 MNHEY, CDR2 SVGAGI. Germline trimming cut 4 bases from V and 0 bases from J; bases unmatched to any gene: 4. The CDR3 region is CASSFRTGGTNYGYTF. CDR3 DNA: TGTGCCAGCAGTTTTAGGACAGGGGGCACTAACTATGGCTACACCTTC.